A selection of T cell receptor beta chains follows, all from one sample in a study of cytomegalovirus exposure and HLA in healthy donors. This table comes from immunoSEQ multiplex PCR, and its TCRdb copy is limited to in-frame clones, with some not included. Of 200,000 or so clones listed, roughly 80% are singletons. Source material: PBMCs. The receptors were sampled from a girl under 18 in good health and CMV-seronegative. Each CDR3 is given with its conserved first and last residue. D genes are given only for firm matches.

d_gene | j_gene | v_gene | len | CDR3aa | CDR3nt
TRBD2 | TRBJ2-7 | TRBV15 | 16 | CATSRDTAGGTYEQYF | TGTGCCACCAGCAGAGATACCGCGGGAGGCACCTACGAGCAGTACTTC
- | TRBJ1-2 | TRBV7-9 | 13 | CASSSATDRIHTF | TGTGCCAGCAGCTCAGCCACTGACAGGATCCACACCTTC
TRBD2 | TRBJ2-1 | TRBV2 | 14 | CASGAGGIYNEQFF | TGTGCCAGCGGAGCGGGAGGAATCTACAATGAGCAGTTCTTC
TRBD2 | TRBJ2-1 | TRBV29-1 | 12 | CSGVAGPDEQFF | TGCAGCGGGGTAGCGGGGCCAGATGAGCAGTTCTTC
- | TRBJ1-6 | TRBV25-1 | 17 | CASSDDRSSSYNSPLHF | TGTGCCAGCAGTGACGACAGGTCGAGCTCCTATAATTCACCCCTCCACTTT
- | TRBJ2-2 | TRBV7-2 | 12 | CASSHYTGELFF | TGTGCCAGCAGCCATTACACCGGGGAGCTGTTTTTT
- | TRBJ1-5 | TRBV27 | 15 | CASSSVDRMNQPQHF | TGTGCCAGCAGTTCCGTGGACAGAATGAATCAGCCCCAGCATTTT
- | TRBJ1-2 | TRBV7-2 | 13 | CASTRGLGYGYTF | TGTGCCAGCACCAGGGGTTTGGGCTATGGCTACACCTTC
TRBD1 | TRBJ1-2 | TRBV5-6 | 16 | CASSGTGTGGSDGYTF | TGTGCCAGCAGCGGCACCGGGACAGGGGGATCCGATGGCTACACCTTC
- | TRBJ1-2 | TRBV2 | 14 | CASKTDLARDGYTF | TGTGCCAGCAAAACCGACCTTGCCAGGGATGGCTACACCTTC
TRBD1 | TRBJ1-2 | TRBV11-2 | 16 | CASSEAAGQGFYGYTF | TGTGCCAGCAGCGAAGCCGCCGGACAGGGGTTCTATGGCTACACCTTC
- | TRBJ1-1 | TRBV9 | 13 | CASSEQGNTEAFF | TGTGCCAGCAGTGAACAGGGAAACACTGAAGCTTTCTTT
TRBD1 | TRBJ1-1 | TRBV4-1 | 16 | CASSQPTRGLNTEAFF | TGCGCCAGCAGCCAACCGACCAGGGGGCTTAACACTGAAGCTTTCTTT
- | TRBJ1-3 | TRBV10-1 | 11 | CASSAGNTIYF | TGCGCCAGCAGCGCTGGAAACACCATATATTTT